These 16 T cell receptor beta chains came from one sample sequenced in a study of blood T cell repertoires in COVID-19. Sequencing was performed with immunoSEQ multiplex PCR; in TCRdb, only in-frame clones are kept and a portion is missing. In the table there are 100,000 to 150,000 clones, more than 75% of which are singletons. Sequenced material: peripheral blood. Receptor source: a man aged 45 to 65 with active COVID-19.

This clone was recorded only once. The chain recombines TRBV11-3 with TRBJ2-1, with a possible D match to TRBD2 (6 bases). Germline V gene sequence: CDR1 SGHNT, CDR2 YENEEA. The CDR3 consists of 17 residues. V dropped 0 bases and J dropped 4 bases, with 16 bases sitting between them. The CDR3 bases are TGTGCCAGCAGCTTAGACTCTACGGGAGCCTTTTACAATGAGCAGTTCTTC. This encodes CASSLDSTGAFYNEQFF.

The genes are TRBV29-1 and TRBJ2-1; D is undetermined. CDR3 size: 11 residues. Germline V gene lookup returns CDR1 SQVTM and CDR2 ANQGSEA. V gave up 7 bases and J gave up 5 bases, with 9 bases separating them. CDR3 loop: CSATVNNEQFF. The CDR3 region has the DNA TGCAGCGCCACTGTCAACAATGAGCAGTTCTTC.

V and J are TRBV3-1 (or the pseudogene TRBV3-2) and TRBJ1-4; tentative D call: TRBD1 (5 bases). Germline assignment: CDR1 LGHDT and CDR2 YNNKEL (reference sequence). CDR3 length: 16 residues. V lost 4 bases, J lost 0 bases, and 12 bases lay in between. Here the CDR3 reads CASSPRRGATNEKLFF. The CDR3 DNA is TGTGCCAGCAGCCCTCGGCGGGGGGCAACTAATGAAAAACTGTTTTTT.

This sequence joins TRBV7-2 and TRBJ1-1, with 7 bases matching TRBD1. The V gene's germline CDR1 is SGHTA and CDR2 FQGNSA. The V segment lost 3 bases and the J segment 5 bases; nucleotides outside the gene matches: 9. The CDR3 is 15 residues long. CDR3 sequence: CASSFGQVAGTEAFF. The CDR3 DNA reads as TGTGCCAGCAGCTTCGGACAGGTGGCGGGGACTGAAGCTTTCTTT. The variable domain in full, with the rest retrieved from reference TRBV7-2 and TRBJ1-1, is GAGVSQSPSNKVTEKGKDVELRCDPISGHTALYWYRQSLGQGLEFLIYFQGNSAPDKSGLPSDRFSAERTGGSVSTLTIQRTQQEDSAVYLCASSFGQVAGTEAFFGQGTRLTVV.

V is TRBV4-1 and J is TRBJ2-7, with D possibly being TRBD1 (5 bases). Deletions cut 1 base from V and 3 bases from J, with 7 bases between. Germline lookup yields CDR1 MGHRA and CDR2 YSYEKL. The CDR3 has 13 amino acids. The CDR3 reads CASSQVRGYEQYF. CDR3 DNA: TGCGCCAGCAGCCAAGTAAGGGGCTACGAGCAGTACTTC.

The J gene is TRBJ2-2, the V gene TRBV2; perhaps TRBD1 as D (6 bases). V lost 6 bases and J lost 2, with 10 bases in between. The germline V gene encodes CDR1 SNHLY and CDR2 FYNNEI. This CDR3 is 14 amino acids long. The CDR3 region has the DNA TGTGCCAGCAGATCGGGACAAAACACCGGGGAGCTGTTTTTT. Translated, it gives CASRSGQNTGELFF.

The chain joins TRBV6-5 to TRBJ1-2; perhaps TRBD1 as D (5 bases). This CDR3 region has 13 residues. CDR1 MNHEY and CDR2 SVGAGI come from the germline V gene. Trimming cost V 5 bases and J 4 bases, with 11 bases left between them. CDR3 protein: CASSLPRAYGYTF. In DNA, the CDR3 is TGTGCCAGCAGTCTCCCCAGGGCCTATGGCTACACCTTC.

The rearrangement links TRBV5-1 to TRBJ2-6; no reliable D call. This CDR3 is built from 15 residues. Germline CDR1 and CDR2: SGHRS and YFSETQ. Trimming cost V 3 bases and J 0 bases, with 7 bases left between them. CDR3 sequence reads: CASSWRPSGANVLTF. The DNA of the CDR3 is TGCGCCAGCAGCTGGCGGCCCTCTGGGGCCAACGTCCTGACTTTC. The full variable domain, rest sourced from reference TRBV5-1 and TRBJ2-6, is KAGVTQTPRYLIKTRGQQVTLSCSPISGHRSVSWYQQTPGQGLQFLFEYFSETQRNKGNFPGRFSGRQFSNSRSEMNVSTLELGDSALYLCASSWRPSGANVLTFGAGSRLTVL.

J is TRBJ1-6 and V is TRBV5-6, with TRBD1 as a possible D gene (6 bases). The ends were cut back, 1 base at V and 0 bases at J, with 8 bases in the middle. This CDR3 spans 16 amino acids. The germline gives CDR1 SGHDT, CDR2 YYEEEE. The CDR3 loop is CASSLQGSSYNSPLHF. Here the CDR3 DNA reads TGTGCCAGCAGCTTGCAGGGGAGCTCCTATAATTCACCCCTCCACTTT.

The V gene is TRBV5-1, the J gene TRBJ2-3, with 8 nucleotides matching TRBD2. Germline CDR1 and CDR2: SGHRS and YFSETQ. This CDR3 is 24 amino acids long. J lost 2 bases, V lost 3 bases, and 32 bases had no gene match. Written as DNA, the CDR3 is TGCGCCAGCAGCTGGACACCGGGACTAGGTGGGTGGGCCACACCTCGGAGAGTCACAGATACGCAGTATTTT. Residues: CASSWTPGLGGWATPRRVTDTQYF.

The chain combines TRBV5-1 with TRBJ2-5; TRBD2 is a possible D gene (5 bases). Germline CDR1 and CDR2: SGHRS and YFSETQ. Trimming cost V 4 bases and J 5 bases, with 21 bases left between them. CDR3 length: 16 amino acids. CDR3 residues: CASSPGGHSRGETQYF. The CDR3 coding sequence is TGCGCCAGCAGCCCGGGCGGCCACTCGCGAGGGGAGACCCAGTACTTC.

This clone was detected only once. V gene TRBV4-1 combines with J gene TRBJ2-2; TRBD1 might be the D (6 bases). V lost 5 bases, J lost 3 bases, and 19 bases lay in between. Germline CDR1 is MGHRA and CDR2 is YSYEKL. The CDR3 length is 17 residues. The CDR3 here is CASSARATGMDTGELFF. DNA for the CDR3: TGCGCCAGCAGCGCCCGGGCTACAGGGATGGACACCGGGGAGCTGTTTTTT.

This chain links TRBV20-1 with TRBJ2-1, with 7 bases that match TRBD1. The trim removed 6 bases at V and 9 bases at J, leaving 2 bases unmatched. CDR1 and CDR2 from the germline V gene are DFQATT and SNEGSKA (reference sequence). The CDR3 has 10 amino acids. For the CDR3, the DNA is TGCAGTGCCCAGGGGGTTGAGCAGTTCTTC. Translating gives CSAQGVEQFF.

This clone showed up just a few times. This chain connects TRBV2 to TRBJ2-7; D might be TRBD1 (6 bases). The length of the CDR3 is 13 residues. The V gene lost 7 bases and the J gene lost 4 bases, with 14 bases spanning the gap. Germline lookup yields CDR1 SNHLY and CDR2 FYNNEI. CDR3 DNA: TGTGCCAGCACCCTAGAACAGGGTTACGAGCAGTACTTC. It yields the protein CASTLEQGYEQYF.

The CDR3 nucleotides read TGTGCCAGCAGCGGGGCCACCGCGAACACCGGGGAGCTGTTTTTT. This codes for CASSGATANTGELFF. The chain joins TRBV7-9 to TRBJ2-2, with D maybe TRBD1 (5 bases). The V end lost 5 bases, the J end lost 0 bases, and 10 bases lay between the germline ends. This CDR3 spans 15 amino acids. The V gene's germline CDR1 is SEHNR and CDR2 FQNEAQ (reference sequence).

The V call is TRBV5-4, the J call TRBJ1-1; 10 bases match TRBD1. Unmatched junction bases numbered 5, after V lost 4 bases and J lost 5 bases. Germline CDR1 reads SGHNT; CDR2 reads YYREEE (reference sequence). There are 14 residues in the CDR3. The CDR3 region has the DNA TGTGCCAGCAGCCTGGACAGGGGGTCGACTGAAGCTTTCTTT. Translation gives CASSLDRGSTEAFF.